Listed below are T cell receptor beta chains from one sample, sequenced in a study of PD-1 blockade in mismatch repair-deficient tumors. Method: immunoSEQ multiplex PCR; TCRdb's copy keeps in-frame clones and lacks some. Altogether some 120,000 clones are present, 86% being singletons, with the ten largest covering around an eighth. The sample in question was peripheral blood, obtained 44 weeks after starting pembrolizumab. These receptors all come from an adult with mismatch repair-deficient cancer. Both conserved end residues are part of each CDR3. A D gene is named only where the DNA matches it firmly. A clone size is listed for some rows: how often the clone was seen (once, few, many), or a class if it is expanded.

CDR3 length	V gene	D gene	J gene	clone size	CDR3 DNA	CDR3 protein
15	TRBV27	-	TRBJ2-1	-	TGTGCCAGCAGTTTAAGAAGCGGGACACACAATGAGCAGTTCTTC	CASSLRSGTHNEQFF
13	TRBV11-1	-	TRBJ2-5	-	TGTGCCAGCAGCTTAGCTCCGGAGGGGACCCAGTACTTC	CASSLAPEGTQYF
12	TRBV11-3	-	TRBJ2-7	once	TGTGCCAGCAGGTTCGTTCCCTACGAGCAGTACTTC	CASRFVPYEQYF
15	TRBV15	-	TRBJ2-7	-	TGTGCCACCAGCAGAGGGGGGAAGGCGGTCCACGAGCAGTACTTC	CATSRGGKAVHEQYF
15	TRBV5-1	-	TRBJ2-3	-	TGCGCCAGCAGCTTGGTTGCTGGGGGAACAGATACGCAGTATTTT	CASSLVAGGTDTQYF
14	TRBV2	TRBD1	TRBJ2-7	-	TGTGCCAGCAGTGACGAGGGGGCCCCCTACGAGCAGTACTTC	CASSDEGAPYEQYF
15	TRBV5-6	-	TRBJ2-1	-	TGTGCCAGCAGCTTGGCGGTCTCGGGGCGCAATGAGCAGTTCTTC	CASSLAVSGRNEQFF
11	TRBV25-1	-	TRBJ2-1	few	TGTGCCAGCACCTACGGCAATGAGCAGTTCTTC	CASTYGNEQFF
14	TRBV2	-	TRBJ1-1	-	TGTGCCAGCAGTGAAATTTCAGGCAACACTGAAGCTTTCTTT	CASSEISGNTEAFF
14	TRBV5-1	-	TRBJ1-2	-	TGCGCCAGCAGCTTGTTCGGGGGGGGAGGAGGCTACACCTTC	CASSLFGGGGGYTF
13	TRBV5-1	TRBD1	TRBJ2-3	-	TGCGCCACCCGGACAGGGGAATCAGATACGCAGTATTTT	CATRTGESDTQYF
15	TRBV4-2	TRBD2	TRBJ2-1	few	TGTGCCAGCAGCCAAGTAGCGGGAGGGACCAATGAGCAGTTCTTC	CASSQVAGGTNEQFF
13	TRBV6-6	-	TRBJ2-7	few	TGTGCCAGCAGTTACTGGGGGTCAGACGAGCAGTACTTC	CASSYWGSDEQYF
15	TRBV5-1	TRBD1	TRBJ2-1	-	TGCGCCAGCAGCTTGGGGACAGGGCCTTGGAATGAGCAGTTCTTC	CASSLGTGPWNEQFF
14	TRBV19	TRBD2	TRBJ2-3	-	TGTGCCAGCGTAGCGGGAAGGGGCACAGATACGCAGTATTTT	CASVAGRGTDTQYF
17	TRBV19	TRBD2	TRBJ2-1	once	TGTGCCAGTAGTTCCCGGACTAGCGGGATTTGGATGAATGAGCAGTTCTTC	CASSSRTSGIWMNEQFF
13	TRBV19	-	TRBJ1-1	-	TGTGCCAGTAGTCCCAAAATGAACACTGAAGCTTTCTTT	CASSPKMNTEAFF
13	TRBV30	-	TRBJ2-7	-	TGTGCCTGGAGTGTACAACTTTCCTACGAGCAGTACTTC	CAWSVQLSYEQYF